The present entry profiles one TCR beta chain with its context. The antigen is unknown. This specimen comes from a study of OX40 agonist ivuxolimab in advanced cancers. The wider study: Of mixed ages from about 20 to 85 and averaging 60 years, the group was approximately 84% male. Findings of the study overall: Relative to CD4+ cells, CD8+ T cells on average had more expanded clones.

Sequencing was performed with immunoSEQ multiplex PCR; in TCRdb, only in-frame clones are kept and a portion is missing. The repertoire includes about 83,000 clones, about 88% of them detected once, and 0.72% sits in the top ten. The sequences come from CD4+ or CD8+ T cells sorted from blood, collected in a trial of the OX40 agonist ivuxolimab. The clonotype was recovered from an adult with an advanced solid tumor such as melanoma, head and neck, liver or kidney cancer.

CDR3 nucleotide sequence: TGTGCCAGCAGTGTTATTTGGACTAGCGGGACATACGAGCAGTACTTC. This gives the protein CASSVIWTSGTYEQYF. This chain uses TRBV6-1 with TRBJ2-7; TRBD2 matches 12 bases. CDR3 size: 16 residues. The germline gives CDR1 MNHNS, CDR2 SASEGT. J gave up 4 bases and V 4 bases, and 8 bases lay outside the gene matches.